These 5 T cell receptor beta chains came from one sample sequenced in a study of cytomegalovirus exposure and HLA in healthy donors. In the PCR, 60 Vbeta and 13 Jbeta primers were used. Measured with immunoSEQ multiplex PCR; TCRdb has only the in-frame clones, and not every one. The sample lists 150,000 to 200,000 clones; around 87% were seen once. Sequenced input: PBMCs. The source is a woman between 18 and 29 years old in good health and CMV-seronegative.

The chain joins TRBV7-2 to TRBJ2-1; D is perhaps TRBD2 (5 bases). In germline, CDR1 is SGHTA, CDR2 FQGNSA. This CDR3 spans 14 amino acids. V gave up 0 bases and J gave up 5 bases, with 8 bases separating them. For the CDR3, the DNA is TGTGCCAGCAGCTTAGCGAGGGAAAACAATGAGCAGTTCTTC. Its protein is CASSLARENNEQFF.

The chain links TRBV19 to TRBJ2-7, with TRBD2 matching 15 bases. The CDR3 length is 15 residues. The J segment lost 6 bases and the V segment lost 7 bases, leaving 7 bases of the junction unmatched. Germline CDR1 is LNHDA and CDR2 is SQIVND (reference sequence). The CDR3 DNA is TGTGCCAGTACCGCACGGGGACTAGCGGGAGGCGAGCAGTACTTC. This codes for CASTARGLAGGEQYF.

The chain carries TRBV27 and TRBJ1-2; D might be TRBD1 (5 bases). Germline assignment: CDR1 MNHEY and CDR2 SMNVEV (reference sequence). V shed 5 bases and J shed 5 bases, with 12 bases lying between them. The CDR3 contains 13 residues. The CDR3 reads CASSTAGLYGYTF. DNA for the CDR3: TGTGCCAGCAGTACGGCGGGGCTATATGGCTACACCTTC.

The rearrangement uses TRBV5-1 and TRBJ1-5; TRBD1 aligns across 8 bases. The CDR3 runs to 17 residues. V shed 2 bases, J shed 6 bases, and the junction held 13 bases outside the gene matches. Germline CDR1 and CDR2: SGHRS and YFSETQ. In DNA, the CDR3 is TGCGCCAGCAGCTTCCACCCGCAGGGGGCGGATGGTCAGCCCCAGCATTTT. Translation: CASSFHPQGADGQPQHF.

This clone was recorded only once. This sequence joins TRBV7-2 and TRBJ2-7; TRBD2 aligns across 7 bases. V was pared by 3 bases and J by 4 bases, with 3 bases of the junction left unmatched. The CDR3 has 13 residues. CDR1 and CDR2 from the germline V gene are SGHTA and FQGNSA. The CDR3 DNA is TGTGCCAGCAGCTTGGGGAGGGAGTACGAGCAGTACTTC. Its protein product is CASSLGREYEQYF.